The clone carrying this T cell receptor beta chain appeared a few times. Its antigen is as yet unknown. Each donor (without exception) was a healthy Caucasian. In germline, CDR1 is SNHLY, CDR2 FYNNEI. This CDR3 contains 14 residues. The ends were cut back, 0 bases at V and 7 bases at J, with 9 bases in the middle. These data belong to a study of identical twins. Whole-study results and caveats: Models underpredicted monozygotic twin sharing of out-of-frame TCR alpha. In zero-insertion analyses, partial confounding could arise from invariant MAIT and iNKT cells. Abundant beta clonotypes from cord blood had fewer insertions, unlike memory repertoires, which showed none.

TCRdb re-analysed the 5' RACE reads in MiXCR, keeping a single row per CDR3 protein. The profile shows 500,000 or so distinct CDR3 sequences, 12% to 15% of them singletons. This same sample was also taken into another study, of yellow fever vaccine responses in identical twins.

The receptor's source is a woman aged 18-30 years in good health. The J gene is TRBJ2-2, the V gene TRBV2; D might be TRBD1 or TRBD2, each matching 5 bases. Input material: CD4+ T cells sorted from blood. Here the CDR3 reads CASSEAGTVGELFF. The DNA of the CDR3 is TGTGCCAGCAGTGAAGCGGGGACCGTCGGGGAGCTGTTTTTT.